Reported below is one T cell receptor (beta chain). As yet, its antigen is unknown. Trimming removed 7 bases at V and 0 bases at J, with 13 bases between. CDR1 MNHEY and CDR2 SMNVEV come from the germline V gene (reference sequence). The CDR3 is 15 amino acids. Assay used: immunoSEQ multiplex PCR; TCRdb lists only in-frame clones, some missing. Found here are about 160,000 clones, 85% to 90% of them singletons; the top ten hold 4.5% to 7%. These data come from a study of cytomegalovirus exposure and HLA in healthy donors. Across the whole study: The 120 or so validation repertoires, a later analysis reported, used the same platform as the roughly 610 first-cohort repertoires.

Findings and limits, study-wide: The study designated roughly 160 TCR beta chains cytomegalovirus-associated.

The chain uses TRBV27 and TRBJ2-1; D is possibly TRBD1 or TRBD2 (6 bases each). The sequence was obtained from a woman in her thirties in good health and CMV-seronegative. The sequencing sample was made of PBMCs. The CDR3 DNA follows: TGTGCCAGCACCCGTGGGGGGCTCTCCTACAATGAGCAGTTCTTC. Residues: CASTRGGLSYNEQFF.